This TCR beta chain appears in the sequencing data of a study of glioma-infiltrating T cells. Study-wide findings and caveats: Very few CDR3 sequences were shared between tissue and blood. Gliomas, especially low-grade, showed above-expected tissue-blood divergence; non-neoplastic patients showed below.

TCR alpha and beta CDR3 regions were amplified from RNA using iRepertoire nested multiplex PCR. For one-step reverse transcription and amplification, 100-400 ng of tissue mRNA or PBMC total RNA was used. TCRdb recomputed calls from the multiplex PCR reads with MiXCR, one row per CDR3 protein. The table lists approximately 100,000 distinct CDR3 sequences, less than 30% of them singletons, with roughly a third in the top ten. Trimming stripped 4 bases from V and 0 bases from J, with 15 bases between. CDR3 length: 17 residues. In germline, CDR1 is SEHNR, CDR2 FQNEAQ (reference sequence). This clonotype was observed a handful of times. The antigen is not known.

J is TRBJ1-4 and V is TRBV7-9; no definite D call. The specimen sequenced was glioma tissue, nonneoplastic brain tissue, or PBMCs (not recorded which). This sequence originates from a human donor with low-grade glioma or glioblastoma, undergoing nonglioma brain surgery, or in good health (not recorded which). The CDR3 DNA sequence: TGTGCCAGCAGCTCCCCAGGAAGTTCCCCAACTAATGAAAAACTGTTTTTT. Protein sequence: CASSSPGSSPTNEKLFF.